Below are 8 T cell receptor beta chains sequenced from a single sample in a study of lymphopenia after photon versus proton radiotherapy. The protocol was immunoSEQ multiplex PCR, while the TCRdb copy is restricted to in-frame clones and leaves out a portion. The sample carries around 28,000 clones, around 81% recorded once. The sequencing used peripheral blood, collected from a patient treated with photon-based radiotherapy. The receptor set was obtained from a middle-aged man with gastric cancer.

This clone came up once. This chain links TRBV6-1 with TRBJ1-4; D gene ambiguous. V shed 7 bases and J shed 4 bases, with 10 bases lying between them. The germline V gene has CDR1 MNHNS and CDR2 SASEGT. The CDR3 runs 13 residues. The CDR3 loop reads CASIGSLNEKLFF. CDR3 nucleotides: TGTGCCAGCATTGGCAGTCTTAATGAAAAACTGTTTTTT.

V gene TRBV19 combines with J gene TRBJ2-3, with 10 bases fitting TRBD2. Germline V CDR1 and CDR2: LNHDA, SQIVND (reference sequence). V gave up 5 bases and J gave up 5 bases; unmatched junction bases: 10. The CDR3 consists of 16 residues. CDR3 region: CASSLFSGGARDTQYF. The CDR3 region has the DNA TGTGCCAGTAGTTTATTCAGCGGGGGGGCAAGAGATACGCAGTATTTT.

The J gene is TRBJ1-6, the V gene TRBV7-2, with D possibly matching TRBD1 (5 bases). The V and J ends lost 5 bases and 10 bases respectively, with 12 bases between them. Germline loops: CDR1 SGHTA, CDR2 FQGNSA. The CDR3 length is 13 residues. In nucleotides, the CDR3 is TGTGCCAGCAGCCCCCAGGGCCTCTCACCCCTCCACTTT. It codes for CASSPQGLSPLHF.

The gene calls are TRBV5-1 and TRBJ1-5, with D maybe TRBD1 (5 bases). CDR3 length: 15 residues. From germline, CDR1 is SGHRS and CDR2 YFSETQ. The ends were cut back, 0 bases at V and 5 bases at J, with 12 bases in the middle. The CDR3 reads CASSLESGRDQPQHF. DNA for the CDR3: TGCGCCAGCAGCTTGGAGTCAGGGAGAGATCAGCCCCAGCATTTT. Full variable domain (remainder filled in from reference TRBV5-1 and TRBJ1-5): KAGVTQTPRYLIKTRGQQVTLSCSPISGHRSVSWYQQTPGQGLQFLFEYFSETQRNKGNFPGRFSGRQFSNSRSEMNVSTLELGDSALYLCASSLESGRDQPQHFGDGTRLSIL.

The V and J genes are TRBV6-1 and TRBJ1-6; 9 positions agree with TRBD1. J gave up 8 bases and V 4 bases, and 3 bases lay outside the gene matches. In germline, CDR1 is MNHNS, CDR2 SASEGT. This CDR3 is built from 14 residues. This chain's CDR3 is CASSGDRADSPLHF. As DNA, the CDR3 is TGTGCCAGCAGTGGGGACAGGGCGGATTCACCCCTCCACTTT.

The chain joins TRBV9 to TRBJ2-1; 10 bases align to TRBD1. The germline V gene encodes CDR1 SGDLS and CDR2 YYNGEE. The CDR3 runs 15 residues. V lost 3 bases to trimming and J lost 4 bases; unmatched junction nucleotides: 4. CDR3 nucleotide sequence: TGTGCCAGCAGCGCGGGACAGGGGCATTACAATGAGCAGTTCTTC. Its translation is CASSAGQGHYNEQFF. Supplemented by reference TRBV9 and TRBJ2-1, the full variable domain reads DSGVTQTPKHLITATGQRVTLRCSPRSGDLSVYWYQQSLDQGLQFLIQYYNGEERAKGNILERFSAQQFPDLHSELNLSSLELGDSALYFCASSAGQGHYNEQFFGPGTRLTVL.

The chain joins TRBV6-6 to TRBJ2-1; tentative D call: TRBD1 (5 bases). Germline CDR1 reads MNHNY; CDR2 reads SVGAGI (reference sequence). V was shortened by 5 bases and J by 9 bases, with 11 bases between the two germline ends. The CDR3 spans 12 residues. The CDR3 coding sequence is TGTGCCAGCAGTCGACAGAGTTCTGAGCAGTTCTTC. Translated, it gives CASSRQSSEQFF.

The chain carries TRBV9 and TRBJ2-3; D perhaps matches TRBD2 (5 bases). Trimming stripped 4 bases from V and 3 bases from J, with 15 bases between. CDR3 length: 15 residues. CDR1 and CDR2 (germline): SGDLS, YYNGEE. DNA for the CDR3: TGTGCCAGCAGCAACTCCCCTAGCAGTACAGATACGCAGTATTTT. Translation gives CASSNSPSSTDTQYF.